The rows below give T cell receptor beta chains drawn from one sample of a study of response to subunit inactivated influenza vaccine. TCRdb ran MiXCR on the RT-PCR reads and lists one entry per CDR3 protein. The sample holds more than 550,000 distinct CDR3 sequences, 10% to 15% seen once. The sequencing used PBMCs from blood, collected on the day of vaccination. These TCRs come from a man aged 50-59 years who received an inactivated influenza vaccine. The CDR3 runs from the conserved cysteine through the conserved F or W. D genes are given only for firm matches. Clone size, where shown, is once, few, many, or a class for clones that have expanded.

V	J	size	D	CDR3	DNA
TRBV6-1	TRBJ2-1	-	-	CASREPGGRGGEQFF	TGTGCCAGCAGGGAACCCGGGGGTCGGGGCGGTGAGCAGTTCTTC
TRBV20-1	TRBJ2-3	-	-	CSAREGGRTDTQYF	TGCAGTGCTAGAGAGGGGGGACGCACAGATACGCAGTATTTT
TRBV11-2	TRBJ2-7	few	-	CASSLVYRPYEQYF	TGTGCCAGCAGCTTAGTGTACCGTCCCTACGAGCAGTACTTC
TRBV18	TRBJ1-4	-	-	CASSPAGSTNEKLFF	TGTGCCAGCTCACCAGCCGGCTCAACTAATGAAAAACTGTTTTTT
TRBV5-1	TRBJ2-7	-	TRBD1	CASSADRADEQYF	TGCGCCAGCAGCGCCGACAGGGCAGACGAGCAGTACTTC
TRBV6-2/TRBV6-3	TRBJ2-1	-	-	CASNLIPSVNEQFF	TGTGCCAGCAATCTCATCCCTAGCGTAAATGAGCAGTTCTTC
TRBV7-9	TRBJ2-1	-	TRBD2	CASSLRASGSHEQFF	TGTGCCAGCAGCTTAAGGGCTAGCGGGAGCCATGAGCAGTTCTTC
TRBV18	TRBJ2-4	few	TRBD1	CASSPQGASAKNIQYF	TGTGCCAGCTCACCGCAGGGGGCGTCGGCCAAAAACATTCAGTACTTC
TRBV3-1	TRBJ2-7	few	TRBD2	CASSQGAWGTTGYEQYF	TGTGCCAGCAGCCAAGGGGCTTGGGGGACTACGGGTTACGAGCAGTACTTC
TRBV10-2	TRBJ2-6	-	TRBD1	CASSERQGYSGANVLTF	TGCGCCAGCAGTGAGAGACAGGGATACTCTGGGGCCAACGTCCTGACTTTC
TRBV15	TRBJ2-1	-	TRBD2	CATSRTSGGAHNEQFF	TGTGCCACCAGCAGGACTAGCGGGGGGGCCCACAATGAGCAGTTCTTC
TRBV18	TRBJ1-6	few	-	CASSPNSGNSPLHF	TGTGCCAGCTCACCAAATTCCGGGAATTCACCCCTCCACTTT
TRBV10-3	TRBJ2-5	few	-	CAISGQTPQETQYF	TGTGCCATCAGTGGCCAAACCCCCCAAGAGACCCAGTACTTC
TRBV4-3	TRBJ2-1	few	TRBD2	CASIQVPLTSGRHNEQFF	TGCGCCAGCATCCAAGTCCCCTTGACTAGCGGGAGGCACAATGAGCAGTTCTTC
TRBV7-9	TRBJ2-5	few	-	CASSAATTPHEETQYF	TGTGCCAGCAGCGCCGCGACAACACCCCACGAAGAGACCCAGTACTTC
TRBV6-2/TRBV6-3	TRBJ1-2	-	-	CASRPRGGSIYGYTF	TGTGCCAGCAGGCCCCGGGGGGGAAGTATCTATGGCTACACCTTC
TRBV12-3/TRBV12-4	TRBJ1-1	-	TRBD1	CASSPWTGVGAFF	TGTGCCAGCAGTCCCTGGACAGGGGTGGGTGCTTTCTTT
TRBV20-1	TRBJ1-5	-	-	CSAGTGTYSNQPQHF	TGCAGTGCTGGCACCGGGACTTATAGCAATCAGCCCCAGCATTTT
TRBV6-5	TRBJ2-1	-	-	CASSYFLPGRALVNEQFF	TGTGCCAGCAGTTACTTCTTACCGGGTCGAGCTCTAGTCAATGAGCAGTTCTTC
TRBV2	TRBJ2-2	-	TRBD2	CASKPSGANTGELFF	TGTGCCAGCAAGCCTAGCGGGGCGAACACCGGGGAGCTGTTTTTT
TRBV27	TRBJ2-3	many	-	CASRKGGTQYF	TGTGCCAGCAGGAAGGGGGGTACGCAGTATTTT
TRBV11-2	TRBJ2-3	-	TRBD2	CASSFTGGPLSTDTQYF	TGTGCCAGCAGCTTTACGGGGGGGCCTTTAAGCACAGATACGCAGTATTTT
TRBV11-2	TRBJ1-2	many	TRBD1	CASSPDRGRLGYTF	TGTGCCAGCAGCCCAGACAGGGGGAGGTTAGGCTACACCTTC
TRBV9	TRBJ2-1	many	TRBD2	CASSVGGLAGDNEQFF	TGTGCCAGCAGCGTAGGGGGACTAGCGGGTGACAATGAGCAGTTCTTC
TRBV12-3/TRBV12-4	TRBJ2-4	many	TRBD1	CASSLGQGGFGNIQYF	TGTGCCAGCAGTCTGGGACAGGGCGGATTTGGAAACATTCAGTACTTC
TRBV29-1	TRBJ2-3	-	-	CSVRNPVPDTQYF	TGCAGCGTCCGAAACCCCGTCCCAGATACGCAGTATTTT
TRBV12-3/TRBV12-4	TRBJ2-3	-	-	CASSSHPGGGVTDTQYF	TGTGCCAGCAGTTCCCATCCGGGGGGCGGGGTAACGGATACGCAGTATTTT
TRBV7-8	TRBJ2-2	-	-	CASSPGLFSITGELFF	TGTGCCAGCAGCCCCGGACTATTTTCGATCACCGGGGAGCTGTTTTTT
TRBV6-2/TRBV6-3	TRBJ2-3	-	-	CASSHWDTEADTQYF	TGTGCCAGCAGTCACTGGGACACAGAGGCAGATACGCAGTATTTT
TRBV9	TRBJ2-1	-	TRBD1	CASNPTGSGVYNEQFF	TGTGCCAGCAACCCGACAGGGTCAGGGGTATACAATGAGCAGTTCTTC
TRBV11-1	TRBJ2-2	-	TRBD2	CASSLMVLAGISNTGELFF	TGTGCCAGCAGCTTAATGGTGCTAGCGGGAATCTCGAACACCGGGGAGCTGTTTTTT
TRBV7-9	TRBJ2-1	-	-	CASSFYGMGYNEQFF	TGTGCCAGCAGCTTTTATGGGATGGGCTACAATGAGCAGTTCTTC
TRBV7-2	TRBJ2-2	-	-	CASSLVGHFTGELFF	TGTGCCAGCAGCTTAGTTGGACACTTCACCGGGGAGCTGTTTTTT
TRBV10-3	TRBJ2-5	few	-	CAISAQQLGETQYF	TGTGCCATCAGTGCTCAGCAACTGGGGGAGACCCAGTACTTC
TRBV5-6	TRBJ2-7	few	-	CASSPEASTEQYF	TGTGCCAGCAGCCCCGAAGCCAGTACCGAGCAGTACTTC
TRBV12-3/TRBV12-4	TRBJ2-5	-	TRBD1	CASKGGYQETQYF	TGTGCCAGCAAAGGGGGCTATCAAGAGACCCAGTACTTC
TRBV6-5	TRBJ2-3	few	-	CASSYSNSGVDTQYF	TGTGCCAGCAGTTACTCGAATAGTGGTGTAGATACGCAGTATTTT
TRBV7-9	TRBJ2-3	few	-	CASSPPLRVADTQYF	TGTGCCAGCAGCCCCCCCCTGAGGGTTGCAGATACGCAGTATTTT
TRBV11-3	TRBJ1-1	-	TRBD1	CACSPGQWAEAFF	TGTGCCTGCAGCCCGGGACAGTGGGCTGAAGCTTTCTTT
TRBV20-1	TRBJ2-7	-	TRBD1	CSARDLEGRGYEQYF	TGCAGTGCTAGAGATCTAGAAGGCAGGGGGTACGAGCAGTACTTC
TRBV25-1	TRBJ2-2	-	-	CASSRSSNGELFF	TGTGCCAGCAGTAGGAGTAGCAACGGGGAGCTGTTTTTT
TRBV12-3/TRBV12-4	TRBJ1-2	few	-	CASSQRGAHGYTF	TGTGCCAGCAGCCAGCGGGGGGCACATGGCTACACCTTC
TRBV29-1	TRBJ2-3	-	TRBD2	CSVVGASGRPDTQYF	TGCAGCGTTGTAGGGGCTAGCGGGAGGCCAGATACGCAGTATTTT
TRBV6-1	TRBJ1-1	many	TRBD1	CASRDGTGSYEAFF	TGTGCCAGCAGGGACGGGACAGGGTCATATGAAGCTTTCTTT
TRBV11-2	TRBJ2-1	-	TRBD2	CASSPRLAGPGGYNEQFF	TGTGCCAGCAGCCCAAGACTAGCGGGCCCCGGGGGATACAATGAGCAGTTCTTC
TRBV20-1	TRBJ2-7	few	-	CSGNSPDLYYEQYF	TGCAGTGGAAACTCCCCGGATTTATACTACGAGCAGTACTTC
TRBV7-2	TRBJ2-2	-	-	CASSLPPGELFF	TGTGCCAGCAGCTTACCCCCCGGGGAGCTGTTTTTT
TRBV18	TRBJ2-3	-	TRBD2	CASSPPSGGSTDTQYF	TGTGCCAGCTCACCACCGTCGGGGGGGTCCACAGATACGCAGTATTTT
TRBV4-1	TRBJ2-1	-	-	CASSQLGPNNEQFF	TGCGCCAGCAGCCAACTAGGACCTAACAATGAGCAGTTCTTC
TRBV3-1	TRBJ1-3	-	-	CASSQDATGPIYF	TGTGCCAGCAGCCAAGACGCAACGGGGCCCATATATTTT
TRBV7-9	TRBJ2-1	many	-	CASSLMGNEQFF	TGTGCCAGCAGCTTAATGGGGAATGAGCAGTTCTTC
TRBV3-1	TRBJ2-3	once	TRBD1	CASSQVTGDRTSLQYF	TGTGCCAGCAGCCAAGTCACGGGGGACAGGACCTCCTTGCAGTATTTT
TRBV7-2	TRBJ1-1	few	TRBD1	CASSYGQATEAFF	TGTGCCAGCAGCTATGGACAGGCCACTGAAGCTTTCTTT